The 23 T cell receptor beta chains given below trace back to one sample, sequenced in a study of blood T cell repertoires in COVID-19. Method: immunoSEQ multiplex PCR; TCRdb's copy keeps in-frame clones and lacks some. The data contain 250,000 to 400,000 clones, approximately 88% of them singletons. The sample taken for sequencing was peripheral blood. The receptors were sampled from a woman in her 30s with COVID-19, enrolled during active disease.

This chain links TRBV7-2 with TRBJ1-5; weak D call: TRBD1 (5 bases). Germline values: CDR1 SGHTA, CDR2 FQGNSA. Trimming stripped 2 bases from V and 4 bases from J, with 12 bases between. The CDR3 runs to 15 residues. The CDR3 spells CASSLSGEPNQPQHF. The CDR3 DNA follows: TGTGCCAGCAGCTTATCGGGGGAACCTAATCAGCCCCAGCATTTT.

The gene calls are TRBV9 and TRBJ1-1; 7 bases map to TRBD1. The CDR3 length is 16 residues. The trim removed 0 bases at V and 4 bases at J, leaving 9 bases unmatched. CDR1 is SGDLS and CDR2 is YYNGEE in the germline V gene. In DNA, the CDR3 is TGTGCCAGCAGCGTAGCCGGCCATACAGGGGCCACTGAAGCTTTCTTT. It yields the protein CASSVAGHTGATEAFF.

The rearrangement uses TRBV27 and TRBJ2-7, with TRBD2 matching over 7 bases. This CDR3 is built from 14 residues. J gave up 4 bases and V 2 bases, and 5 bases lay outside the gene matches. The germline V gene encodes CDR1 MNHEY and CDR2 SMNVEV (reference sequence). The CDR3 DNA is TGTGCCAGCAGTTTAGCACCGGGAGGTTACGAGCAGTACTTC. Residues: CASSLAPGGYEQYF.

The chain employs TRBV23-1 and TRBJ1-4, with 7 positions matching TRBD1. TRBV23-1 is reported as an ORF; its role is uncertain. J was trimmed by 8 bases and V by 1 base; bases with no gene match: 10. This CDR3 comprises 16 residues. Here the CDR3 reads CASSQWKGRGREKLFF. The CDR3 DNA reads as TGCGCCAGCAGTCAATGGAAGGGCAGGGGGAGGGAAAAACTGTTTTTT.

V and J are TRBV4-2 and TRBJ1-3, with no clear D. Germline V gives CDR1 LGHNA, CDR2 YNFKEQ. Trimming stripped 1 base from V and 2 bases from J, with 6 bases between. The CDR3 covers 14 residues. The chain's CDR3 is CASSQVTPGNTIYF. DNA for the CDR3: TGTGCCAGCAGCCAAGTTACTCCTGGAAACACCATATATTTT.

Concerning this clone itself: This same CDR3 is encoded by further DNA sequences in the sample. The chain is built from TRBV28 and TRBJ2-2, with D hard to call. Per germline, CDR1 MDHEN and CDR2 SYDVKM. CDR3 length: 13 residues. Trimming took off 5 bases at V and 1 base at J, with 5 bases between the two ends. CDR3 sequence: CASSPENTGELFF. The CDR3 bases are TGTGCCAGCAGTCCAGAGAACACCGGGGAGCTGTTTTTT.

The CDR3 DNA reads TGTGCCAGCAGTTCTCAGGGTTCTCTGGACACAGATACGCAGTATTTT. Translation: CASSSQGSLDTDTQYF. V is TRBV7-6 and J is TRBJ2-3; tentative D call: TRBD1 (5 bases). In germline, CDR1 is SGHVS, CDR2 FNYEAQ. There are 16 residues in the CDR3. With 6 bases removed from V and 2 bases from J, the gap between germline ends came to 18 bases.

V gene TRBV7-9 combines with J gene TRBJ1-6; D gene unclear. The CDR3 has 15 residues. Germline V gene data show CDR1 as SEHNR and CDR2 as FQNEAQ (reference sequence). Trimming took off 2 bases at V and 6 bases at J, with 11 bases between the two ends. The CDR3 loop is CASSLSLQVNSPLHF. DNA of the CDR3: TGTGCCAGCAGCTTAAGCTTGCAGGTTAATTCACCCCTCCACTTT.

The genes are TRBV29-1 and TRBJ2-6; weak D call: TRBD1 (5 bases). Looked up from germline, CDR1 is SQVTM and CDR2 is ANQGSEA. The V and J ends lost 6 bases and 1 base respectively, with 7 bases between them. The CDR3 is 13 amino acids. CDR3 in amino acids: CSVGESGANVLTF. The CDR3 bases are TGCAGCGTAGGGGAATCTGGGGCCAACGTCCTGACTTTC.

This chain uses TRBV12-3 or TRBV12-4 with TRBJ2-5; the D gene is possibly TRBD2 (5 bases). V lost 1 base, J lost 5 bases, and 8 bases lay in between. The CDR3 consists of 13 residues. Here the CDR3 DNA reads TGTGCCAGCAGTTTAGTAAGAGGGGAGACCCAGTACTTC. Translated: CASSLVRGETQYF.

The V gene is TRBV3-1 (or the pseudogene TRBV3-2), the J gene TRBJ2-3; 10 bases align to TRBD1. This CDR3 contains 13 residues. CDR1 is LGHDT, CDR2 YNNKEL, per germline (reference sequence). Trimming at V came to 5 bases and at J to 4 bases, leaving 0 bases not matched to a gene. The CDR3 coding sequence is TGTGCCAGCAGCGGACAGGGGGCAGATACGCAGTATTTT. It specifies CASSGQGADTQYF.

In DNA, the CDR3 is TGTGCCAGCAGACCGACAGGGCAAAACGAGCAGTACTTC. It specifies CASRPTGQNEQYF. The genes are TRBV3-1 (or the pseudogene TRBV3-2) and TRBJ2-7, with 7 bases fitting TRBD1. The V gene's germline CDR1 is LGHDT and CDR2 YNNKEL (reference sequence). This CDR3 region has 13 residues. The V segment lost 6 bases and the J segment 5 bases; nucleotides outside the gene matches: 7.

The chain uses TRBV28 and TRBJ1-1; D is unresolved. Germline V lookup: CDR1 MDHEN, CDR2 SYDVKM. With 8 bases removed from V and 6 bases from J, the gap between germline ends came to 13 bases. The CDR3 contains 12 residues. The CDR3 nucleotides are TGTGCCAGCCTTGGTCTAGGTTCTGAAGCTTTCTTT. The encoded protein is CASLGLGSEAFF.

The chain employs TRBV5-1 and TRBJ2-7; TRBD1 matches 9 bases. V gave up 2 bases and J gave up 3 bases; unmatched junction bases: 9. The germline V gene encodes CDR1 SGHRS and CDR2 YFSETQ. The CDR3 totals 16 residues. The DNA of the CDR3 is TGCGCCAGCAGCTTCGACAGGGGGAGAGGGGTCTACGAGCAGTACTTC. Amino acids: CASSFDRGRGVYEQYF.

The V and J genes are TRBV5-1 and TRBJ2-2, with 7 nucleotides matching TRBD2. The CDR3 spans 15 residues. With 3 bases clipped from V and 5 bases from J, the junction kept 7 bases outside the gene matches. Germline V CDR1 and CDR2: SGHRS, YFSETQ. The CDR3 loop reads CASSSGGSKTGELFF. The CDR3 nucleotides read TGCGCCAGCAGCTCCGGGGGGAGTAAGACCGGGGAGCTGTTTTTT.

The genes are TRBV3-1 (or the pseudogene TRBV3-2) and TRBJ2-5; 7 bases fit TRBD2. V dropped 4 bases and J dropped 7; count of bases not matched to a gene: 6. The CDR3 totals 13 residues. CDR1 is LGHDT and CDR2 is YNNKEL in the germline V gene (reference sequence). CDR3 DNA: TGTGCCAGCAGCCGGGACTGGGAGGGGACCCAGTACTTC. This gives the protein CASSRDWEGTQYF.

The genes are TRBV10-3 and TRBJ2-1, with 12 nucleotides matching TRBD2. This CDR3 has 16 amino acids. The germline V gene has CDR1 ENHRY and CDR2 SYGVKD. J gave up 9 bases and V 5 bases, and 11 bases lay outside the gene matches. Written as DNA, the CDR3 is TGTGCCATCAGTCCGACTAGCGGGGGCCCCGCCGGTGAGCAGTTCTTC. Translation: CAISPTSGGPAGEQFF.

This chain joins TRBV2 and TRBJ1-4, with TRBD1 matching over 8 bases. Trimming removed 4 bases from V and 4 bases from J; junction bases left unmatched: 5. The CDR3 runs 15 residues. Germline V gives CDR1 SNHLY, CDR2 FYNNEI. The CDR3 sequence: CASSGDRGGNEKLFF. As DNA, the CDR3 is TGTGCCAGCAGTGGAGACAGGGGCGGTAATGAAAAACTGTTTTTT.

The chain couples TRBV7-6 to TRBJ1-4, with D perhaps matching TRBD1 (6 bases). Trimming stripped 4 bases from V and 0 bases from J, with 9 bases between. The CDR3 runs 15 residues. Germline V gene sequence: CDR1 SGHVS, CDR2 FNYEAQ. CDR3 sequence: CASSWNRATNEKLFF. DNA of the CDR3: TGTGCCAGCAGCTGGAACAGGGCAACTAATGAAAAACTGTTTTTT. The full variable domain, with the rest looked up from reference TRBV7-6 and TRBJ1-4, is GAGVSQSPRYKVTKRGQDVALRCDPISGHVSLYWYRQALGQGPEFLTYFNYEAQQDKSGLPNDRFSAERPEGSISTLTIQRTEQRDSAMYRCASSWNRATNEKLFFGSGTQLSVL.

The chain recombines TRBV2 with TRBJ2-5, with 8 bases aligning to TRBD2. Germline V gene sequence: CDR1 SNHLY, CDR2 FYNNEI. CDR3 length: 14 amino acids. The trim removed 8 bases at V and 5 bases at J, leaving 10 bases unmatched. CDR3: CASEYTGGTETQYF. The CDR3 DNA is TGTGCCAGCGAGTATACGGGGGGGACGGAGACCCAGTACTTC.

The rearrangement links TRBV5-1 to TRBJ1-4, with a weak D call TRBD1 (5 bases). From germline, CDR1 is SGHRS and CDR2 YFSETQ. The CDR3 runs to 14 residues. V was clipped by 4 bases and J by 7 bases, with 14 bases between them. The CDR3 DNA reads as TGCGCCAGCAGCCAAGACCGGGGGAGTGAAAAACTGTTTTTT. Encoded protein: CASSQDRGSEKLFF.

The chain uses TRBV4-2 and TRBJ2-1; 12 bases match TRBD1. The CDR3 totals 16 residues. Losses at the gene ends were 4 bases for V and 8 bases for J; bases not matched to a gene: 9. Germline assignment: CDR1 LGHNA and CDR2 YNFKEQ. DNA for the CDR3: TGTGCCAGCAGCCTCCGGGACAGGGGGCTTGTCGATGAGCAGTTCTTC. Residues: CASSLRDRGLVDEQFF.

The chain recombines TRBV30 with TRBJ2-5; weak D call: TRBD2 (5 bases). Germline CDR1 is GTSNPN and CDR2 is SVGIG (reference sequence). The CDR3 is 17 residues long. With 2 bases removed from V and 4 bases from J, the gap between germline ends came to 23 bases. The CDR3 region is CAWSTLASYPWGETQYF. In nucleotides, the CDR3 is TGTGCCTGGAGTACCCTAGCTAGCTATCCTTGGGGAGAGACCCAGTACTTC. Full variable domain (remainder filled in from reference TRBV30 and TRBJ2-5): SQTIHQWPATLVQPVGSPLSLECTVEGTSNPNLYWYRQAAGRGLQLLFYSVGIGQISSEVPQNLSASRPQDRQFILSSKKLLLSDSGFYLCAWSTLASYPWGETQYFGPGTRLLVL.